Described below is a single T cell receptor beta chain sequence and its context. Antigen unknown. Trimming removed 5 bases at V and 4 bases at J, with 18 bases between. CDR3 length: 16 residues. Germline V gene data show CDR1 as MDHEN and CDR2 as SYDVKM. The data derive from a study of radiotherapy plus CTLA-4 blockade in lung cancer. Regarding the study as a whole: In blood, after radiotherapy plus ipilimumab, tumor-derived TCR clones expanded.

It was focal radiation plus CTLA-4 blockade with ipilimumab that patients with chemo-refractory metastatic non-small-cell lung cancer received. Some clones are missing from TCRdb's copy, which holds only in-frame ones; the method was immunoSEQ multiplex PCR. Of 53,000 or so clones in the sample, about 72% are singletons; the top ten hold more than 9.5%. The chain is built from TRBV28 and TRBJ1-5; weak D call: TRBD1 (5 bases). The sequences come from peripheral blood, collected from a patient treated with radiotherapy plus ipilimumab. This receptor was identified in a human donor with non-small cell lung cancer who had stable disease on radiotherapy plus ipilimumab. CDR3 DNA sequence: TGTGCCAGCAGTCTTAGGGGCAGGGCTATTAATCAGCCCCAGCATTTT. Protein sequence: CASSLRGRAINQPQHF.